These 21 T cell receptor beta chains originate from one sample sequenced in a study of shared clonotypes between healthy human individuals (dated by TCRdb to the early 2020s). Library construction relied on the immunoSEQ multiplex PCR assay. TCRdb obtained this table from immuneACCESS and retained in-frame rearrangements with V and J assigned. These tables miss some clones; where compared with another copy, unresolved V genes account for less than half of the shortfall, and the remainder is unexplained. This sample lists roughly 2.2 million clones; approximately 93% were detected once. Clones ranked in the top ten supply about 0.39% of the sample. What was sequenced was naive CD4+ T cells from PBMCs. The intended sense of this specimen's cell subset or site label: CD45RA+ positively selected. These receptors originate from a young man in good health. Some clones in this sample may be carry-over from other donors' samples.

This clone was seen once. This chain links TRBV30 with TRBJ1-2; 8 bases align to TRBD1. V shed 2 bases, J shed 6 bases, and the junction held 5 bases outside the gene matches. This CDR3 comprises 13 residues. Germline V gene data show CDR1 as GTSNPN and CDR2 as SVGIG (reference sequence). The CDR3 bases are TGTGCCTGGAGTCTCGGACAGGGACATGGCTACACCTTC. Its translation: CAWSLGQGHGYTF.

The chain employs TRBV29-1 and TRBJ1-1; 9 bases line up with TRBD1. CDR3 length: 18 amino acids. Losses at the gene ends were 0 bases for V and 5 bases for J; bases not matched to a gene: 16. Germline CDR1 SQVTM, CDR2 ANQGSEA. The CDR3 DNA reads as TGCAGCGTTGAAGAGTTAAGATTGGGGACAGGGACGTGGACTGAAGCTTTCTTT. It yields the protein CSVEELRLGTGTWTEAFF.

The V call is TRBV28, the J call TRBJ1-2; TRBD1 is a possible D gene (5 bases). The CDR3 is 13 amino acids. Germline V CDR1 and CDR2: MDHEN, SYDVKM. Trimming cost V 6 bases and J 8 bases, with 16 bases left between them. The CDR3 DNA reads as TGTGCCAGCAGACGTTTGCGGAGGGGCGGCTACACCTTC. Its protein product is CASRRLRRGGYTF.

The CDR3 protein is CASRLTAINEKLFF. DNA of the CDR3: TGTGCCAGCAGACTGACAGCGATTAATGAAAAACTGTTTTTT. This chain joins TRBV28 and TRBJ1-4, with D possibly TRBD1 on 5 matching bases. The CDR3 is made up of 14 amino acids. CDR1 is MDHEN and CDR2 is SYDVKM in the germline V gene. V lost 6 bases to trimming and J lost 4 bases, with 12 bases between them.

The chain uses TRBV10-3 and TRBJ1-1; D possibly corresponds to TRBD1 (6 bases). The CDR3 covers 16 residues. V was shortened by 4 bases and J by 1 base, with 16 bases between the two germline ends. The V gene's germline CDR1 is ENHRY and CDR2 SYGVKD. CDR3 loop: CAISAILGATNTEAFF. DNA of the CDR3: TGTGCCATCAGTGCCATCCTGGGGGCTACGAACACTGAAGCTTTCTTT.

The chain uses TRBV7-2 and TRBJ2-3; TRBD2 matches 11 bases. The V and J ends lost 5 bases and 2 bases, in that order; junction bases with no gene match: 6. The CDR3 contains 16 residues. Germline CDR1 reads SGHTA; CDR2 reads FQGNSA. The CDR3 nucleotides are TGTGCCAGCAGCCCCCGACTAGCGGGATCCACAGATACGCAGTATTTT. It codes for CASSPRLAGSTDTQYF.

The chain joins TRBV28 to TRBJ1-1; weak D call: TRBD1 (5 bases). The length of the CDR3 is 14 residues. In germline, CDR1 is MDHEN, CDR2 SYDVKM. Trimming took off 2 bases at V and 5 bases at J, with 12 bases between the two ends. The DNA of the CDR3 is TGTGCCAGCAGTTTAGCAGGGCTCTATACTGAAGCTTTCTTT. Amino acids: CASSLAGLYTEAFF.

The rearrangement links TRBV14 to TRBJ2-7; 7 nucleotides align to TRBD1. Looked up from germline, CDR1 is SGHDN and CDR2 is FVKESK. Trimming cost V 2 bases and J 3 bases; bases outside gene matches: 4. This CDR3 region has 14 residues. Here the CDR3 DNA reads TGTGCCAGCAGCCAACTCCGGGACAGCTACGAGCAGTACTTC. Residues: CASSQLRDSYEQYF.

V usage is TRBV6-5 and J usage is TRBJ1-5, with D possibly matching TRBD1 (5 bases). CDR1 and CDR2 (germline): MNHEY, SVGAGI. The CDR3 is 15 amino acids. V dropped 4 bases and J dropped 0 bases, with 10 bases sitting between them. CDR3 nucleotides: TGTGCCAGCAGTTCCCGTGGGGGTAGCAATCAGCCCCAGCATTTT. Translation: CASSSRGGSNQPQHF.

A few counts support this clone. The same CDR3 arises from other DNA sequences in this sample as well. V gene TRBV5-1 combines with J gene TRBJ2-5, with unresolved D. Trimming stripped 4 bases from V and 3 bases from J, with 4 bases between. The length of the CDR3 is 11 residues. Looked up from germline, CDR1 is SGHRS and CDR2 is YFSETQ. CDR3 nucleotides: TGCGCCAGCAGCATAGAAGAGACCCAGTACTTC. It specifies CASSIEETQYF. The full variable domain, its missing parts supplied by reference TRBV5-1 and TRBJ2-5, is KAGVTQTPRYLIKTRGQQVTLSCSPISGHRSVSWYQQTPGQGLQFLFEYFSETQRNKGNFPGRFSGRQFSNSRSEMNVSTLELGDSALYLCASSIEETQYFGPGTRLLVL.

The CDR3 region has the DNA TGCGCCAGCAGCTCTGAACTAGCGCCCTACAATGAGCAGTTCTTC. Translation: CASSSELAPYNEQFF. The chain couples TRBV5-1 to TRBJ2-1, with 7 bases matching TRBD2. Germline CDR1 SGHRS, CDR2 YFSETQ. With V trimmed by 3 bases and J by 2 bases, 5 bases remained unmatched. This CDR3 is 15 amino acids long.

The rearrangement uses TRBV2 and TRBJ1-1; D gene ambiguous. Germline V lookup: CDR1 SNHLY, CDR2 FYNNEI. Trimming took 6 bases from V and 0 from J, leaving 8 bases between them. The length of the CDR3 is 13 residues. The CDR3 nucleotides are TGTGCCAGCAGAGGTTTTTTGAACACTGAAGCTTTCTTT. It codes for CASRGFLNTEAFF.

V gene TRBV15 combines with J gene TRBJ1-1, with a weak D call TRBD1 (5 bases). Germline CDR1 reads LNHNV; CDR2 reads YYDKDF (reference sequence). This CDR3 has 13 residues. Trimming removed 5 bases from V and 7 bases from J, with 14 bases in between. CDR3 sequence (DNA): TGTGCCACCAGCTTACGGAGGGGTAGTGAAGCTTTCTTT. The encoded protein is CATSLRRGSEAFF.

The V call is TRBV29-1, the J call TRBJ2-3, with TRBD2 identical over 8 bases. The germline V gene has CDR1 SQVTM and CDR2 ANQGSEA. V was pared by 3 bases and J by 9 bases, with 8 bases of the junction left unmatched. The CDR3 extends over 13 amino acids. CDR3 nucleotide sequence: TGCAGCGTTGACCTCGAAGGCGGGAGGACGCAGTATTTT. This gives the protein CSVDLEGGRTQYF.

V and J are TRBV29-1 and TRBJ1-2; D might be TRBD1 (5 bases). The CDR3 runs 13 residues. CDR1 and CDR2 from the germline V gene are SQVTM and ANQGSEA. V lost 4 bases to trimming and J lost 7 bases, with 16 bases between them. The CDR3 here is CSVAGRVFLGYTF. Here the CDR3 DNA reads TGCAGCGTTGCGGGCAGGGTTTTTCTTGGCTACACCTTC.

This clone was observed a few times. The V call is TRBV2, the J call TRBJ1-1; 7 bases fit TRBD1. Unmatched junction bases numbered 6, after V lost 3 bases and J lost 8 bases. CDR1 and CDR2 from the germline V gene are SNHLY and FYNNEI. The CDR3 sequence is 13 residues long. The DNA of the CDR3 is TGTGCCAGCAGTGAGTGGACAGGAATAGAAGCTTTCTTT. This sequence encodes CASSEWTGIEAFF.

The chain recombines TRBV30 with TRBJ1-4, with D perhaps matching TRBD1 (5 bases). Germline V gene sequence: CDR1 GTSNPN, CDR2 SVGIG (reference sequence). The CDR3 extends over 14 amino acids. V lost 1 base, J lost 7 bases, and 13 bases lay in between. The CDR3 protein is CAWSAFRAGEKLFF. CDR3 nucleotides: TGTGCCTGGAGTGCGTTCAGGGCTGGTGAAAAACTGTTTTTT.

This sequence joins TRBV5-6 and TRBJ1-1, with D unclear. There are 13 residues in the CDR3. From germline, CDR1 is SGHDT and CDR2 YYEEEE. The V end was cut by 3 bases, the J end by 4 bases, with 10 bases between. The CDR3 bases are TGTGCCAGCAGCTCGTTCCCGGGCACTGAAGCTTTCTTT. This encodes CASSSFPGTEAFF.

The chain joins TRBV10-3 to TRBJ2-3; D gene uncertain. This CDR3 is 17 amino acids long. Germline V gene sequence: CDR1 ENHRY, CDR2 SYGVKD. V gave up 0 bases and J gave up 2 bases, with 15 bases separating them. CDR3: CAISESVSPQITDTQYF. The DNA for the CDR3 is TGTGCCATCAGTGAGTCTGTCAGCCCTCAAATCACAGATACGCAGTATTTT.

The rearrangement uses TRBV28 and TRBJ1-2, with 10 bases lining up with TRBD1. The CDR3 runs to 13 residues. CDR1 is MDHEN, CDR2 SYDVKM, per germline. J was trimmed by 4 bases and V by 7 bases; bases with no gene match: 3. This CDR3 reads CASMDRGAYGYTF. CDR3 DNA sequence: TGTGCCAGCATGGACAGGGGGGCCTATGGCTACACCTTC.

The chain joins TRBV25-1 to TRBJ2-5; D remains ambiguous. From germline, CDR1 is MGHDK and CDR2 SYGVNS. With 4 bases removed from V and 5 bases from J, the gap between germline ends came to 5 bases. CDR3 size: 11 residues. CDR3 sequence: CASSGRETQYF. The CDR3 bases are TGTGCCAGCAGTGGTCGGGAGACCCAGTACTTC. Looking up the rest from reference TRBV25-1 and TRBJ2-5 gives the full variable domain: EADIYQTPRYLVIGTGKKITLECSQTMGHDKMYWYQQDPGMELHLIHYSYGVNSTEKGDLSSESTVSRIRTEHFPLTLESARPSHTSQYLCASSGRETQYFGPGTRLLVL.